The 30 T cell receptor beta chains listed next were all sequenced from one sample in a study of cytomegalovirus exposure and HLA in healthy donors. TCRdb keeps only in-frame clones here, not all; method: immunoSEQ multiplex PCR. The sample records over 85,000 clones, over 85% being singletons. Sequencing used PBMCs. The receptor set was obtained from a woman between 18 and 30 years old in good health and CMV-seronegative.

The chain combines TRBV5-1 with TRBJ2-5; 7 bases map to TRBD2. Germline V gene lookup returns CDR1 SGHRS and CDR2 YFSETQ. The trim removed 7 bases at V and 2 bases at J, leaving 11 bases unmatched. This CDR3 contains 15 residues. CDR3 bases: TGCGCCAGCTCGGGGGGTGGAGCGGAACAAGAGACCCAGTACTTC. Translation gives CASSGGGAEQETQYF.

The V and J genes are TRBV5-4 and TRBJ1-1; D is undetermined. The V end was cut by 4 bases, the J end by 4 bases, with 8 bases between. In germline, CDR1 is SGHNT, CDR2 YYREEE (reference sequence). This CDR3 is 12 amino acids long. The CDR3 coding sequence is TGTGCCAGCAGCCCTGAGTCCACTGAAGCTTTCTTT. The encoded protein is CASSPESTEAFF.

In the case of this clone: A junction end diverges from the germline sequence, so it may reflect a read error. The rearrangement links TRBV11-1 to TRBJ2-2; weak D call: TRBD2 (5 bases). Germline CDR1 reads SGHAT; CDR2 reads FQDESV (reference sequence). This CDR3 spans 14 amino acids. This CDR3 is CASSLGALTGEMFF. The CDR3 region has the DNA TGTGCCAGCAGCTTAGGCGCATTGACCGGGGAGATGTTTTTT.

This chain uses TRBV28 with TRBJ2-1, with 7 positions matching TRBD1. Germline CDR1 is MDHEN and CDR2 is SYDVKM. V trimming: 4 bases; J trimming: 3 bases; junction bases outside the gene matches: 3. This CDR3 is 14 amino acids long. CDR3 amino acids: CASSSRQGYNEQFF. As DNA, the CDR3 is TGTGCCAGCAGTTCCAGACAGGGCTACAATGAGCAGTTCTTC.

The chain links TRBV28 to TRBJ2-7; D not certain. This CDR3 is 13 amino acids long. V was clipped by 7 bases and J by 0 bases, with 10 bases between them. CDR1 is MDHEN and CDR2 is SYDVKM in the germline V gene. CDR3 residues: CASTLQSSYEQYF. CDR3 DNA: TGTGCCAGCACCTTACAAAGCTCCTACGAGCAGTACTTC.

This clone came up once. V and J are TRBV28 and TRBJ2-3; D not resolved. This CDR3 is built from 12 residues. V dropped 8 bases and J dropped 2 bases, with 8 bases sitting between them. Germline assignment: CDR1 MDHEN and CDR2 SYDVKM. The CDR3 sequence: CASLSLTDTQYF. In DNA form, the CDR3 reads TGTGCCAGCCTTAGCCTCACAGATACGCAGTATTTT.

J is TRBJ2-3 and V is TRBV7-9, with 12 nucleotides matching TRBD2. This CDR3 contains 16 residues. Trimming took 4 bases from V and 1 from J; bases not matched to a gene: 3. Germline V CDR1 and CDR2: SEHNR, FQNEAQ (reference sequence). CDR3: CASSSLAGGGTDTQYF. CDR3 sequence (DNA): TGTGCCAGCAGCTCTCTAGCGGGAGGGGGCACAGATACGCAGTATTTT.

The rearrangement uses TRBV7-9 and TRBJ1-2, with D unclear. Trimming stripped 1 base from V and 4 bases from J, with 7 bases between. The germline V gene has CDR1 SEHNR and CDR2 FQNEAQ (reference sequence). CDR3 length: 13 amino acids. CDR3 sequence reads: CASSLGESYGYTF. CDR3 bases: TGTGCCAGCAGCTTAGGAGAGTCCTATGGCTACACCTTC.

The chain is built from TRBV6-6 and TRBJ2-7; D possibly corresponds to TRBD1 (5 bases). Trimming took off 2 bases at V and 6 bases at J, with 17 bases between the two ends. Germline V gene sequence: CDR1 MNHNY, CDR2 SVGAGI (reference sequence). The CDR3 spans 15 residues. DNA of the CDR3: TGTGCCAGCAGTTACCTAGGGGTCCCCAGAGGCGAGCAGTACTTC. As protein: CASSYLGVPRGEQYF.

The gene calls are TRBV4-2 and TRBJ2-1; TRBD2 matches at 10 bases. The CDR3 spans 16 residues. V lost 3 bases and J lost 4; bases outside the gene matches: 6. Germline V lookup: CDR1 LGHNA, CDR2 YNFKEQ. The CDR3 DNA reads as TGTGCCAGCAGCCAGGTTACTAGCGGGACTTACAATGAGCAGTTCTTC. It specifies CASSQVTSGTYNEQFF.

In DNA form, the CDR3 reads TGTGCCAGCAGCCACCCCCAAGGGGGAAACGAGCAGTACTTC. It is translated as CASSHPQGGNEQYF. This chain uses TRBV4-2 with TRBJ2-7; a possible D gene is TRBD1 (6 bases). Per the germline V gene, CDR1 is LGHNA and CDR2 is YNFKEQ. V was trimmed by 3 bases and J by 5 bases, leaving 14 bases between them. There are 14 residues in the CDR3.

V is TRBV10-3 and J is TRBJ1-5; D is undetermined. From germline, CDR1 is ENHRY and CDR2 SYGVKD. This CDR3 is built from 15 residues. Trimming removed 0 bases at V and 8 bases at J, with 14 bases between. CDR3 DNA sequence: TGTGCCATCAGTGAGTCGGTCGGACGGAGGGAGCCCCAGCATTTT. Translated, it gives CAISESVGRREPQHF.

The chain has TRBV27 and TRBJ1-2; TRBD1 agrees at 9 bases. V dropped 3 bases and J dropped 4; count of bases not matched to a gene: 6. CDR1 and CDR2 (germline): MNHEY, SMNVEV (reference sequence). This CDR3 is built from 15 residues. The CDR3 nucleotides are TGTGCCAGCAGTTTGGTGTCGGGACAGGGCTATGGCTACACCTTC. Encoded protein: CASSLVSGQGYGYTF.

This sequence joins TRBV15 and TRBJ2-6; possible D gene TRBD2, 5 bases. Deletions cut 5 bases from V and 4 bases from J, with 15 bases between. CDR3 length equals 16 residues. The germline V gene encodes CDR1 LNHNV and CDR2 YYDKDF (reference sequence). Here the CDR3 reads CATSPDVGLGANVLTF. In nucleotides, the CDR3 is TGTGCCACCAGCCCCGACGTCGGACTCGGGGCCAACGTCCTGACTTTC. Looking up the rest from reference TRBV15 and TRBJ2-6 gives the full variable domain: DAMVIQNPRYQVTQFGKPVTLSCSQTLNHNVMYWYQQKSSQAPKLLFHYYDKDFNNEADTPDNFQSRRPNTSFCFLDIRSPGLGDTAMYLCATSPDVGLGANVLTFGAGSRLTVL.

The rearrangement joins TRBV7-9 to TRBJ1-6; D gene ambiguous. Germline V gene data show CDR1 as SEHNR and CDR2 as FQNEAQ (reference sequence). The V and J ends lost 1 base and 9 bases respectively, with 7 bases between them. This CDR3 is 13 amino acids long. The CDR3 loop is CASSLGEGSPLHF. CDR3 sequence (DNA): TGTGCCAGCAGCTTAGGAGAGGGTTCACCCCTCCACTTT. Supplemented by reference TRBV7-9 and TRBJ1-6, the full variable domain reads DTGVSQNPRHKITKRGQNVTFRCDPISEHNRLYWYRQTLGQGPEFLTYFQNEAQLEKSRLLSDRFSAERPKGSFSTLEIQRTEQGDSAMYLCASSLGEGSPLHFGNGTRLTVT.

The chain recombines TRBV5-6 with TRBJ2-7; D is possibly TRBD1 (6 bases). CDR1 and CDR2 (germline): SGHDT, YYEEEE. V was clipped by 0 bases and J by 2 bases, with 12 bases between them. The CDR3 length is 15 residues. The CDR3 coding sequence is TGTGCCAGCAGCTTGGTCGCTGACAGGCCCTACGAGCAGTACTTC. Translating it yields CASSLVADRPYEQYF. Together with reference TRBV5-6 and TRBJ2-7, the CDR3 gives the full variable domain: DAGVTQSPTHLIKTRGQQVTLRCSPKSGHDTVSWYQQALGQGPQFIFQYYEEEERQRGNFPDRFSGHQFPNYSSELNVNALLLGDSALYLCASSLVADRPYEQYFGPGTRLTVT.

The chain carries TRBV5-1 and TRBJ1-2, with D uncertain. CDR3 length equals 14 residues. V lost 3 bases, J lost 8 bases, and 17 bases lay in between. Germline CDR1 SGHRS, CDR2 YFSETQ. The CDR3 reads CASSSGPRPEGYTF. In nucleotides, the CDR3 is TGCGCCAGCAGCTCCGGTCCTCGCCCTGAAGGCTACACCTTC.

This clone was counted only a few times. The CDR3 sequence: CASSVPGGLYGYTF. CDR3 nucleotides: TGTGCCAGCAGCGTCCCAGGGGGCCTCTATGGCTACACCTTC. V gene TRBV9 combines with J gene TRBJ1-2; 8 bases line up with TRBD1. The CDR3 loop spans 14 amino acids. The V and J ends lost 2 bases and 4 bases, in that order; junction bases with no gene match: 4. Germline CDR1 reads SGDLS; CDR2 reads YYNGEE.

The chain joins TRBV29-1 to TRBJ2-5; perhaps TRBD1 as D (6 bases). This CDR3 has 13 residues. Germline V lookup: CDR1 SQVTM, CDR2 ANQGSEA. V gave up 2 bases and J gave up 3 bases, with 10 bases separating them. DNA of the CDR3: TGCAGCGTTGAAACAGGGCAGAAAGAGACCCAGTACTTC. Protein sequence: CSVETGQKETQYF.

This clone was seen a single time. The J gene is TRBJ2-7, the V gene TRBV7-2; D ambiguous. The CDR3 consists of 12 residues. Germline CDR1 SGHTA, CDR2 FQGNSA. V shed 5 bases and J shed 3 bases, with 8 bases lying between them. The CDR3 region has the DNA TGTGCCAGCAGCGTAGGTCGCTACGAGCAGTACTTC. The encoded protein is CASSVGRYEQYF.

The rearrangement uses TRBV7-3 and TRBJ2-1; 8 nucleotides agree with TRBD1. The V and J ends lost 5 bases and 6 bases, in that order; junction bases with no gene match: 9. This CDR3 has 15 amino acids. Germline V gene data show CDR1 as SGHTA and CDR2 as FQGTGA. The CDR3 spells CASSPQGALSNEQFF. The CDR3 DNA reads TGTGCCAGCAGCCCCCAGGGGGCATTGTCCAATGAGCAGTTCTTC. The whole variable domain, remainder taken from reference TRBV7-3 and TRBJ2-1, is GAGVSQTPSNKVTEKGKYVELRCDPISGHTALYWYRQSLGQGPEFLIYFQGTGAADDSGLPNDRFFAVRPEGSVSTLKIQRTERGDSAVYLCASSPQGALSNEQFFGPGTRLTVL.

This sequence joins TRBV19 and TRBJ1-2, with a tentative D call TRBD1 (5 bases). Germline V gene lookup returns CDR1 LNHDA and CDR2 SQIVND (reference sequence). This CDR3 has 14 residues. Trimming stripped 3 bases from V and 2 bases from J, with 10 bases between. CDR3 in DNA: TGTGCCAGTAGTATGGGACTCTTGAACTATGGCTACACCTTC. Its translation is CASSMGLLNYGYTF.

This clone was seen a handful of times. This sequence joins TRBV4-1 and TRBJ2-7; 9 nucleotides line up with TRBD2. Looked up from germline, CDR1 is MGHRA and CDR2 is YSYEKL. After removal of 2 bases from V and 1 base from J, the junction contained 6 bases not matched to a gene. CDR3 length: 16 residues. Here the CDR3 reads CASSQLSGGPSYEQYF. The CDR3 coding sequence is TGCGCCAGCAGCCAACTTAGCGGGGGCCCTTCCTACGAGCAGTACTTC.

This chain joins TRBV10-3 and TRBJ2-7, with TRBD1 matching over 7 bases. Germline CDR1 and CDR2: ENHRY and SYGVKD. Losses at the gene ends were 6 bases for V and 3 bases for J; bases not matched to a gene: 8. This CDR3 contains 14 residues. In DNA, the CDR3 is TGTGCCATCAGCCCCCCAGGGGGAAACTACGAGCAGTACTTC. It yields the protein CAISPPGGNYEQYF.

This chain joins TRBV5-4 and TRBJ2-3, with TRBD2 matching over 8 bases. Germline-derived CDR1 and CDR2 are SGHNT and YYREEE (reference sequence). This CDR3 comprises 16 residues. Trimming took 0 bases from V and 4 from J; bases not matched to a gene: 7. The CDR3 protein is CASSLVGRGESDTQYF. CDR3 DNA sequence: TGTGCCAGCAGCTTGGTGGGGCGGGGGGAGTCAGATACGCAGTATTTT.

The chain recombines TRBV28 with TRBJ2-1; 8 bases fit TRBD1. CDR3 length: 15 amino acids. Germline lookup yields CDR1 MDHEN and CDR2 SYDVKM. V trimming: 5 bases; J trimming: 6 bases; junction bases outside the gene matches: 9. The CDR3 nucleotides read TGTGCCAGCAGTACTCCCGGGACAGGAATCAATGAGCAGTTCTTC. This sequence encodes CASSTPGTGINEQFF.

The V call is TRBV5-1, the J call TRBJ2-1, with TRBD1 matching over 8 bases. There are 16 residues in the CDR3. CDR1 is SGHRS and CDR2 is YFSETQ in the germline V gene. V shed 3 bases and J 7 bases; nucleotides not matched to a gene: 12. The CDR3 sequence is CASSSVGTGAGNEQFF. For the CDR3, the DNA is TGCGCCAGCAGCTCCGTTGGGACAGGTGCGGGAAATGAGCAGTTCTTC. The whole variable domain, remainder taken from reference TRBV5-1 and TRBJ2-1, is KAGVTQTPRYLIKTRGQQVTLSCSPISGHRSVSWYQQTPGQGLQFLFEYFSETQRNKGNFPGRFSGRQFSNSRSEMNVSTLELGDSALYLCASSSVGTGAGNEQFFGPGTRLTVL.

This clone was detected only once. V and J are TRBV10-1 and TRBJ1-1, with 9 bases that match TRBD1. Germline values: CDR1 WNHNN, CDR2 SYGVQD (reference sequence). The CDR3 totals 15 residues. The V and J ends lost 0 bases and 4 bases, in that order; junction bases with no gene match: 3. CDR3 loop: CASSESVTGGTEAFF. The CDR3 nucleotides are TGCGCCAGCAGTGAGTCTGTGACAGGGGGCACTGAAGCTTTCTTT.

This sequence joins TRBV4-1 and TRBJ2-1; tentatively, D is TRBD2 (5 bases). The CDR3 runs to 13 residues. Germline CDR1 and CDR2: MGHRA and YSYEKL. The V end lost 4 bases, the J end lost 3 bases, and 7 bases lay between the germline ends. CDR3 amino acids: CASSLAGYNEQFF. CDR3 bases: TGCGCCAGCAGCCTCGCGGGCTACAATGAGCAGTTCTTC.

The chain couples TRBV19 to TRBJ2-7; TRBD1 aligns across 7 bases. The germline V gene encodes CDR1 LNHDA and CDR2 SQIVND (reference sequence). The CDR3 totals 16 residues. The V and J ends lost 3 bases and 2 bases, in that order; junction bases with no gene match: 10. The CDR3 DNA reads TGTGCCAGTAGTATCTCTGAGGGCGACAGGGCCTACGAGCAGTACTTC. It is translated as CASSISEGDRAYEQYF.